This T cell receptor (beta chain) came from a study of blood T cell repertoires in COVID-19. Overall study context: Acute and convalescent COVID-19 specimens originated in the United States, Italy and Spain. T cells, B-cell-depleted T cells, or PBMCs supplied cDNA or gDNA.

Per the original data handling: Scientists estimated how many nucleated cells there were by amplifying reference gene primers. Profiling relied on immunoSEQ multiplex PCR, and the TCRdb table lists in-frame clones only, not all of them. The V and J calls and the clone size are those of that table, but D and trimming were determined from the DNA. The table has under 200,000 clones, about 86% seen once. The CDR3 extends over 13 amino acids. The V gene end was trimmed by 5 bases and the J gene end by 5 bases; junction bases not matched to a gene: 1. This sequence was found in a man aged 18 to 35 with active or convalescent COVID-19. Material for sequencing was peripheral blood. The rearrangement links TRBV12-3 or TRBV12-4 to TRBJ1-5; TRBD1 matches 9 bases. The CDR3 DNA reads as TGTGCCAGCAGTGGGGACAGGGATCAGCCCCAGCATTTT. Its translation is CASSGDRDQPQHF.